Listed here is a single T cell receptor (beta chain). Method: immunoSEQ multiplex PCR; TCRdb's copy keeps in-frame clones and lacks some. The sample consists of around 1.9 million clones, about 93% of them appearing once. Naive CD8 cells lacked CD45RO, underwent positive selection for CCR7 and left out terminally differentiated effector memory CD45RA+ cells. The record originates from a study of shared clonotypes between healthy human individuals. Germline V lookup: CDR1 SGHDN, CDR2 FVKESK. J gave up 4 bases and V 4 bases, and 8 bases lay outside the gene matches. The CDR3 consists of 16 residues. The TCR was taken from a man aged 18 to 29 in good health. Some clones in this sample may be carry-over from other donors' samples. V and J are TRBV14 and TRBJ2-2, with 8 bases identical to TRBD2. Sequencing input: naive CD8+ T cells from PBMCs. The CDR3: CASSPRVAGITGELFF. CDR3 nucleotide sequence: TGTGCCAGCAGCCCCCGAGTAGCGGGGATCACCGGGGAGCTGTTTTTT.